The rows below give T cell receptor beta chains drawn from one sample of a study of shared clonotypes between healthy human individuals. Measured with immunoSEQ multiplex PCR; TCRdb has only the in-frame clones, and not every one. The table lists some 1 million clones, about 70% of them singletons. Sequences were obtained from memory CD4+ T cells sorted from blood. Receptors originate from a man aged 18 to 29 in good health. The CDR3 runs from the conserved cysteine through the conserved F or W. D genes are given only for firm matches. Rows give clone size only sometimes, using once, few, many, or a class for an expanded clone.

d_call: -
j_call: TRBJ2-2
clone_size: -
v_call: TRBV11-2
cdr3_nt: TGTGCCAGCAGCTTAACAGGGATAGACACCGGGGAGCTGTTTTTT
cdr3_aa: CASSLTGIDTGELFF

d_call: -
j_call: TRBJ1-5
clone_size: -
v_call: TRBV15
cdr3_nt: TGTGCCACCAGCAGAGATCAGAGGGGAGATCAGCCCCAGCATTTT
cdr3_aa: CATSRDQRGDQPQHF

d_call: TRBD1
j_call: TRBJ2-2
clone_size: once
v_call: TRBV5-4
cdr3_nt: TGTGCCGGTGGAGTCCCCGGGACAGCAACCGGGGAGCTGTTTTTT
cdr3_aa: CAGGVPGTATGELFF

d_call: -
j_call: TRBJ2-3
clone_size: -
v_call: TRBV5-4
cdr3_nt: TGTGCCAGCAGCCCTCCAGCCAACACAGATACGCAGTATTTT
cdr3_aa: CASSPPANTDTQYF

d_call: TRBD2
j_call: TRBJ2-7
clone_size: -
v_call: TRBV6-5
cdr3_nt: TGTGCCAGCAGTTACTCGAATAGCGGGGGCTACGAGCAGTACTTC
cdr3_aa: CASSYSNSGGYEQYF

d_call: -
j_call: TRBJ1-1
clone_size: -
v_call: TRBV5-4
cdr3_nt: TGTGCCAGCAGCTCCAGGGAGGTTTCCCTGAACACTGAAGCTTTCTTT
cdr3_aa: CASSSREVSLNTEAFF

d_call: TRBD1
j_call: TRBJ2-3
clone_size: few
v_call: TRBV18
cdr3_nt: TGTGCCAGCTCACTAGGACAGGGGAGGACAGATACGCAGTATTTT
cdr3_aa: CASSLGQGRTDTQYF

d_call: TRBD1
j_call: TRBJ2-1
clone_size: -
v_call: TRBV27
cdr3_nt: TGTGCCAGCAGTTCAATGAGACAGGGGGCAAATGAGCAGTTCTTC
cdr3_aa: CASSSMRQGANEQFF

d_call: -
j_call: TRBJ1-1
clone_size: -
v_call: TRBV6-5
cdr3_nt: TGTGCCAGCGCCAGAGGGGGCACTGAAGCTTTCTTT
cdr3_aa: CASARGGTEAFF

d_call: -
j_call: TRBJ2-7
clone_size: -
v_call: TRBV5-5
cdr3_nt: TGTGCCAGCAGCTTGGTTAGCCATGCCTCCTACGAGCAGTACTTC
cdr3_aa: CASSLVSHASYEQYF

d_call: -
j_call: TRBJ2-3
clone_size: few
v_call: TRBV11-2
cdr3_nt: TGTGCCAGCAGCTTAGATAGCGGCACAGATACGCAGTATTTT
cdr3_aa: CASSLDSGTDTQYF

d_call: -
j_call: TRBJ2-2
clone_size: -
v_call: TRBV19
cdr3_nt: TGTGCCAGTAAAAGTCTAGAAAACACCGGGGAGCTGTTTTTT
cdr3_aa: CASKSLENTGELFF

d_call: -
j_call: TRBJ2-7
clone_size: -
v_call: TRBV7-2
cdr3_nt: TGTGCCAGCAGCCCTAGATACGAGCAGTACTTC
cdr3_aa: CASSPRYEQYF

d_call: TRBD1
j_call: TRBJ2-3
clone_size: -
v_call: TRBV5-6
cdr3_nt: TGTGCCAGCAGCTTTACAGGGGGCACAGATACGCAGTATTTT
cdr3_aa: CASSFTGGTDTQYF

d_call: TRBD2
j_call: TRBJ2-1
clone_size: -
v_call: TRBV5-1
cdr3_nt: TGCGCCAGCAGCTTCGGTGGGCGGGGGGGCCAGAATGAGCAGTTCTTC
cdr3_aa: CASSFGGRGGQNEQFF

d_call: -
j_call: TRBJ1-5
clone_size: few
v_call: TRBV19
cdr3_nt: TGTGCCAGTAGTATGGGGTATCAGCCCCAGCATTTT
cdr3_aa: CASSMGYQPQHF

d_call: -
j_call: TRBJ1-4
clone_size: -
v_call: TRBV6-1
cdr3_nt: TGTGCCAGCACTGTCGACAGGACTAATGAAAAACTGTTTTTT
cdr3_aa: CASTVDRTNEKLFF

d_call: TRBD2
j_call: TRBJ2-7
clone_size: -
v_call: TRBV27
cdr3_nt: TGTGCCAGCAGTTCTCAAGCCCCGGGAGGGGCCTACGAGCAGTACTTC
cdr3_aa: CASSSQAPGGAYEQYF

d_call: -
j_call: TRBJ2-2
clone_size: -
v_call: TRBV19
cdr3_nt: TGTGCCAGTAGTATTCTGGGGGGCACCGGGGAGCTGTTTTTT
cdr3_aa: CASSILGGTGELFF

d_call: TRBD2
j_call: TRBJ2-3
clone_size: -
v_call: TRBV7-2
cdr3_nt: TGTGCCAGCAGAGGACTAGCGGGGGGTCTGACAGATACGCAGTATTTT
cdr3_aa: CASRGLAGGLTDTQYF

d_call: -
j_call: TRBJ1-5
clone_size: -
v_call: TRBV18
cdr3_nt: TGTGCCAGCTCACCCGGCGGAAATAGCAATCAGCCCCAGCATTTT
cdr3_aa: CASSPGGNSNQPQHF

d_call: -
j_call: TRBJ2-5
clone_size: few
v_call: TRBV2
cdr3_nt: TGTGCCAGCAGTGGACAGAACCAAGAGACCCAGTACTTC
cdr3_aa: CASSGQNQETQYF

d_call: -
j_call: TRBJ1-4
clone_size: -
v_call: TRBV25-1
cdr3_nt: TGTGCCAGCAGTAGGGTGACAACAACTAATGAAAAACTGTTTTTT
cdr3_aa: CASSRVTTTNEKLFF

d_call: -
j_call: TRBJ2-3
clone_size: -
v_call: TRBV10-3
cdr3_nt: TGTGCCATCAACACGCCGGGACCCCGATCGGGGATAGATACGCAGTATTTT
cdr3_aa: CAINTPGPRSGIDTQYF

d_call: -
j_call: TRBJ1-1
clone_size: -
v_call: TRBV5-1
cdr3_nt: TGCGCCAGTAGACTCGGCCTCATGAACACTGAAGCTTTCTTT
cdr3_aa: CASRLGLMNTEAFF

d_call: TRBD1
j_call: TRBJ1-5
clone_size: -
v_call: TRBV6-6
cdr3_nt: TGTGCCAGCAGTTACGGAGCAGGGGGGGGCAATCAGCCCCAGCATTTT
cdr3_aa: CASSYGAGGGNQPQHF

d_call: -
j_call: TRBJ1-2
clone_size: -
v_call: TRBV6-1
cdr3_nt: TGTGCCAGCAGCGTGTCAGGGGCCGCAAACTATGGCTACACCTTC
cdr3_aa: CASSVSGAANYGYTF

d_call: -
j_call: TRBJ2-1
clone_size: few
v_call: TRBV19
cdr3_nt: TGTGCCAGTAGGAGGGACACCTACAATGAGCAGTTCTTC
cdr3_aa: CASRRDTYNEQFF

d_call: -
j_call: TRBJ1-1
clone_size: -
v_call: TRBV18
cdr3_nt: TGTGCCAGCTCACCCCCGACAGGCGGGCGTGAGAACACTGAAGCTTTCTTT
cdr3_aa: CASSPPTGGRENTEAFF

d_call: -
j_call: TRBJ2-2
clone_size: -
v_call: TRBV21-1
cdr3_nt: TGTGCCAGCAGAGCGGGGGGGCCTCGTACCGGGGAGCTGTTTTTT
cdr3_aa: CASRAGGPRTGELFF

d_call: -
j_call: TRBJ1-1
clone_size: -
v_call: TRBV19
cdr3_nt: TGTGCCAGTAGTATAGGCCGGCAGGCGAACACTGAAGCTTTCTTT
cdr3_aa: CASSIGRQANTEAFF

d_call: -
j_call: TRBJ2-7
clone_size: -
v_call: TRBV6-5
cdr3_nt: TGTGCCAGCTCCCCGAGGGCCCCCTCCTACGAGCAGTACTTC
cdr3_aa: CASSPRAPSYEQYF

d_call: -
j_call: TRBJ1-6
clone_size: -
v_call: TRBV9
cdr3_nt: TGTGCCAGCAGCGTAGGACAGAATTATAATTCACCCCTCCACTTT
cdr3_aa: CASSVGQNYNSPLHF

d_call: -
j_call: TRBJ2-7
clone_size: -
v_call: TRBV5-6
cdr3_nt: TGTGCCAGCAGCTGGGGTGGGGGCGCCTACGAGCAGTACTTC
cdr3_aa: CASSWGGGAYEQYF

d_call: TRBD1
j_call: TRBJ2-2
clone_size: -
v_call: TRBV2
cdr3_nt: TGTGCCAGCAGTGAAGGCAGGGGGCTAACCGGGGAGCTGTTTTTT
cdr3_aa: CASSEGRGLTGELFF

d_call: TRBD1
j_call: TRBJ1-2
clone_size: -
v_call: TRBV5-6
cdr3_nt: TGTGCCAGCAGCTTCTACAGCCAGGGGGGCGGTGGCTACACCTTC
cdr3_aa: CASSFYSQGGGGYTF

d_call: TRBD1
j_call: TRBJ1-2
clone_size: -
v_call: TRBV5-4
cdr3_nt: TGTGCCAGCCTAGACCGGACAGGGAACTATGGCTACACCTTC
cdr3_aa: CASLDRTGNYGYTF

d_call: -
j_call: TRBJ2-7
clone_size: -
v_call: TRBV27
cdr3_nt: TGTGCCAGCAGTTTGGTCCCACAGGGTTTGAACGAGCAGTACTTC
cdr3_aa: CASSLVPQGLNEQYF

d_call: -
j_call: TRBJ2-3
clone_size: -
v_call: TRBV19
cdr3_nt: TGTGCCAGTAGTAATCGGGGGATTCGAGATACGCAGTATTTT
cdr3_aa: CASSNRGIRDTQYF

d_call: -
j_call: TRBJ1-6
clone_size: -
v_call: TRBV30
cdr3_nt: TGTGCCTGGAGTCAGTGGGATGGATTCTATAATTCACCCCTCCACTTT
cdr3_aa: CAWSQWDGFYNSPLHF

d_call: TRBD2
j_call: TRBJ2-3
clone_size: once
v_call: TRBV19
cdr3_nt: TGTGCCAGTAGTGCGGGCGGGGGACGGGATACGCAGTATTTT
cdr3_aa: CASSAGGGRDTQYF

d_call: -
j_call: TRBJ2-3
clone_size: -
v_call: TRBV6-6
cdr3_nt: TGTGCCAGCGGCCGGACTCGGGAAGATACGCAGTATTTT
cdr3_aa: CASGRTREDTQYF

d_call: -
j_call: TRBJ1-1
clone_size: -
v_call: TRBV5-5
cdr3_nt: TGTGCCACCCGGGACACAAAGAACACTGAAGCTTTCTTT
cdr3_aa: CATRDTKNTEAFF

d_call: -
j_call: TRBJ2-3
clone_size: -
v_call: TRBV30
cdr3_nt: TGTGCCTGGAGCGCGAGGGGGGGCACAGATACGCAGTATTTT
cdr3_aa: CAWSARGGTDTQYF

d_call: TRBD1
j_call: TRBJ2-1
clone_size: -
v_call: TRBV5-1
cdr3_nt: TGCGCCAGCAGCGGACAGGGGTTGGGTGAGCAGTTCTTC
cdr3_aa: CASSGQGLGEQFF

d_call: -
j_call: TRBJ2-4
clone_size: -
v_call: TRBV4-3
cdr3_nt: TGCGCCAGCAGCCAAGAGGTGGGGCAGGGCATTCAGTACTTC
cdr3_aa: CASSQEVGQGIQYF

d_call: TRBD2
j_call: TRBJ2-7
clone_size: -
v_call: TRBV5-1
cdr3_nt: TGCGCCAGCAGCTTGGCGGGGACTACGGGGGAGCAGTACTTC
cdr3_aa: CASSLAGTTGEQYF

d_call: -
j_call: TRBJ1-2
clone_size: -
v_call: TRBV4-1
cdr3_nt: TGCGCCAGCAGCCAGATGGCCCCCGTTGTCGACCTTAACTATGGCTACACCTTC
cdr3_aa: CASSQMAPVVDLNYGYTF

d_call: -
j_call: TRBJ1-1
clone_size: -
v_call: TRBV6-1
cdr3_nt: TGTGCCAGCGTCAGGCCTGTTGGGACTGAAGCTTTCTTT
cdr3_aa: CASVRPVGTEAFF

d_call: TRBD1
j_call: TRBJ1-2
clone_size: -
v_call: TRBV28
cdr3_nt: TGTGCCAGCAGTTCCCAGACAGGGGCCGAAGGGGGCTACACCTTC
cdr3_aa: CASSSQTGAEGGYTF

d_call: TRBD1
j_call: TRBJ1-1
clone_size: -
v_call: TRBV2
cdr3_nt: TGTGCCAGTAGACTGTCCGGGACAGGGGACGGCACTGAAGCTTTCTTT
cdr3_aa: CASRLSGTGDGTEAFF

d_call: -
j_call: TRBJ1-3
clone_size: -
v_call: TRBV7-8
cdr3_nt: TGTGCCAGCAGCTTACAGGGTACGGGAAACACCATATATTTT
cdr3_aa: CASSLQGTGNTIYF

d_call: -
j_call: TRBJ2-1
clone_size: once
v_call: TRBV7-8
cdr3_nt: TGTGCCAGCAGCTTAGTACAGCTTTACAATGAGCAGTTCTTC
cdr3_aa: CASSLVQLYNEQFF